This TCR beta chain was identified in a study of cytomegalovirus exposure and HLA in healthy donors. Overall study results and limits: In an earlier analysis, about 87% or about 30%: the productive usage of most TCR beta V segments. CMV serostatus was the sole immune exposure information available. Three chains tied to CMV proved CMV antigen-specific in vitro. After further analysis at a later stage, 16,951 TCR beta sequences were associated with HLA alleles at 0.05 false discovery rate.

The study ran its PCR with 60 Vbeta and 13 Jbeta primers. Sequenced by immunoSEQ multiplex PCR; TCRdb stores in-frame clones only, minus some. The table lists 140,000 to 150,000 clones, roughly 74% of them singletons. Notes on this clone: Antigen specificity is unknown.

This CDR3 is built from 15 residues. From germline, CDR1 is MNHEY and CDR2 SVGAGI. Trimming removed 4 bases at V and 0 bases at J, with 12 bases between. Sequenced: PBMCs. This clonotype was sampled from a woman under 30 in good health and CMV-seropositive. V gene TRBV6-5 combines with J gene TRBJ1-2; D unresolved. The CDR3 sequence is CASSSLARTNYGYTF. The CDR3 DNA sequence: TGTGCCAGCAGTTCGCTAGCCAGGACTAACTATGGCTACACCTTC.